The 18 T cell receptor beta chains listed next were all sequenced from one sample in a study of CD8+ T cells in alopecia areata. As the sequencing template, cDNA was produced by extracting RNA and reverse transcribing it. Repertoires were generated with immunoSEQ multiplex PCR, while TCRdb's copy carries only in-frame clones and drops some. The table lists around 140,000 clones, approximately 49% of them singletons. Source: CD8+ T cells sorted from blood, taken at week 0. The origin of the receptors is a human donor with alopecia areata.

This clone was picked up a small number of times. The rearrangement links TRBV7-9 to TRBJ2-7; 7 bases are shared with TRBD1. Germline-derived CDR1 and CDR2 are SEHNR and FQNEAQ (reference sequence). There are 15 residues in the CDR3. Trimming cost V 5 bases and J 4 bases; bases outside gene matches: 11. CDR3 sequence reads: CASSRGRGQRYEQYF. CDR3 bases: TGTGCCAGCAGCCGGGGACGGGGACAGCGGTACGAGCAGTACTTC.

In its sample, this clone was seen once. A junction boundary mismatches the germline segment, possibly from a read error. The same CDR3 also results from other DNA sequences found in this sample. V is TRBV4-1 and J is TRBJ2-3, with 9 bases aligning to TRBD1. CDR3 length: 15 amino acids. The germline V gene has CDR1 MGHRA and CDR2 YSYEKL. CDR3 sequence (DNA): TGTGCCAGCAGCCAAACAGGGGGCGTGACAGATACGCAGTATTTT. Its translation: CASSQTGGVTDTQYF.

V and J are TRBV7-9 and TRBJ2-7; 7 nucleotides align to TRBD1. The CDR3 runs 16 residues. J gave up 4 bases and V 2 bases, and 11 bases lay outside the gene matches. Per germline, CDR1 SEHNR and CDR2 FQNEAQ (reference sequence). CDR3 nucleotide sequence: TGTGCCAGCAGCTTACCCACCGGGACAGAGCTTTACGAGCAGTACTTC. Its protein product is CASSLPTGTELYEQYF. The full variable domain, its missing parts supplied by reference TRBV7-9 and TRBJ2-7, is DTGVSQNPRHKITKRGQNVTFRCDPISEHNRLYWYRQTLGQGPEFLTYFQNEAQLEKSRLLSDRFSAERPKGSFSTLEIQRTEQGDSAMYLCASSLPTGTELYEQYFGPGTRLTVT.

In its sample, this clone was seen a few times. The V and J genes are TRBV29-1 and TRBJ2-3; D is uncertain. V gave up 5 bases and J gave up 4 bases, with 16 bases separating them. This CDR3 is built from 14 residues. CDR1 is SQVTM and CDR2 is ANQGSEA in the germline V gene. CDR3 sequence: CSVTGPMISDTQYF. The CDR3 DNA is TGCAGCGTTACCGGGCCCATGATATCAGATACGCAGTATTTT.

This chain uses TRBV2 with TRBJ2-3, with no clear D. The CDR3 consists of 14 residues. Germline assignment: CDR1 SNHLY and CDR2 FYNNEI. V lost 0 bases and J lost 4, with 8 bases in between. The CDR3 nucleotides read TGTGCCAGCAGTGAAGCGCTTCAGGCAGATACGCAGTATTTT. As protein: CASSEALQADTQYF.

This chain uses TRBV4-3 with TRBJ2-3; the match to TRBD2 covers 10 bases. The CDR3 contains 16 residues. The germline gives CDR1 LGHNA, CDR2 YSLEER. J gave up 4 bases and V 0 bases, and 4 bases lay outside the gene matches. The CDR3 DNA is TGCGCCAGCAGCCAAGACTTGGGACTAGCGCCAGATACGCAGTATTTT. It yields the protein CASSQDLGLAPDTQYF.

In its sample, this clone was seen a few times. The rearrangement links TRBV30 to TRBJ2-7; 7 bases map to TRBD1. This CDR3 is built from 14 residues. CDR1 is GTSNPN, CDR2 SVGIG, per germline (reference sequence). Trimming cost V 3 bases and J 5 bases; bases outside gene matches: 10. As DNA, the CDR3 is TGTGCCTGGAGGGGGACAGTCCGAGGGAACGAGCAGTACTTC. It encodes CAWRGTVRGNEQYF.

Of note for this clone: At the DNA level, this CDR3 is encoded by other sequences in the same sample as well. This chain links TRBV30 with TRBJ1-1; tentative D call: TRBD1 (5 bases). Per germline, CDR1 GTSNPN and CDR2 SVGIG (reference sequence). The V and J ends lost 0 bases and 1 base respectively, with 6 bases between them. The CDR3 totals 13 residues. The CDR3 protein is CAWSVGGNTEAFF. The DNA of the CDR3 is TGTGCCTGGAGTGTTGGGGGGAACACTGAAGCTTTCTTT.

The chain uses TRBV6-5 and TRBJ2-7; 11 positions agree with TRBD2. This CDR3 is 16 amino acids long. CDR1 and CDR2 from the germline V gene are MNHEY and SVGAGI. J lost 5 bases, V lost 2 bases, and 8 bases had no gene match. The CDR3 protein is CASSYQFSGGGNEQYF. For the CDR3, the DNA is TGTGCCAGCAGTTACCAATTTAGCGGGGGGGGAAACGAGCAGTACTTC.

This clone was observed a single time. The chain couples TRBV27 to TRBJ1-4; D is uncertain. V dropped 2 bases and J dropped 0 bases, with 4 bases sitting between them. Germline-derived CDR1 and CDR2 are MNHEY and SMNVEV (reference sequence). The CDR3 loop spans 14 amino acids. The chain's CDR3 is CASSLLATNEKLFF. CDR3 nucleotides: TGTGCCAGCAGTTTACTTGCAACTAATGAAAAACTGTTTTTT.

This clone has a handful of counts. The chain links TRBV14 to TRBJ2-7; D is perhaps TRBD1 (7 bases). Deletions cut 4 bases from V and 3 bases from J, with 25 bases between. The germline V gene encodes CDR1 SGHDN and CDR2 FVKESK. The CDR3 spans 18 residues. The CDR3 is CASSPQSGGGVKHYEQYF. The CDR3, as DNA: TGTGCCAGCAGCCCCCAATCAGGAGGGGGCGTAAAGCACTACGAGCAGTACTTC.

This chain joins TRBV13 and TRBJ2-3; 7 bases fit TRBD2. After removal of 4 bases from V and 2 bases from J, the junction contained 9 bases not matched to a gene. CDR1 and CDR2 from the germline V gene are PRHDT and FYEKMQ (reference sequence). The CDR3 consists of 16 residues. CDR3 sequence: CASSSDVGGYTDTQYF. CDR3 nucleotide sequence: TGTGCCAGCAGCTCGGATGTCGGGGGGTACACAGATACGCAGTATTTT.

This sequence joins TRBV2 and TRBJ2-7; tentatively, D is TRBD1 (5 bases). This CDR3 is 16 amino acids long. Trimming stripped 2 bases from V and 7 bases from J, with 21 bases between. Germline lookup yields CDR1 SNHLY and CDR2 FYNNEI. The chain's CDR3 is CASSEPEMGLTGEQYF. In nucleotides, the CDR3 is TGTGCCAGCAGTGAACCCGAAATGGGGCTCACCGGGGAGCAGTACTTC.

The chain links TRBV7-9 to TRBJ2-3; 8 bases fit TRBD1. Germline CDR1 SEHNR, CDR2 FQNEAQ (reference sequence). This CDR3 is built from 14 residues. V dropped 2 bases and J dropped 5; count of bases not matched to a gene: 3. The CDR3 protein is CASSLTTGEDTQYF. CDR3 in DNA: TGTGCCAGCAGCTTAACGACAGGGGAAGATACGCAGTATTTT.

This rearrangement joins TRBV6-5 to TRBJ2-1; 11 bases agree with TRBD2. The CDR3 loop spans 15 amino acids. Unmatched junction bases numbered 4, after V lost 3 bases and J lost 6 bases. The germline CDR1 and CDR2 sequences are MNHEY and SVGAGI. The CDR3 is CASSYSGGAVNEQFF. CDR3 DNA: TGTGCCAGCAGTTATAGCGGGGGGGCCGTCAATGAGCAGTTCTTC.

V and J are TRBV29-1 and TRBJ2-1; D is unclear. The CDR3 covers 12 residues. V was shortened by 7 bases and J by 6 bases, with 13 bases between the two germline ends. In germline, CDR1 is SQVTM, CDR2 ANQGSEA. CDR3 bases: TGCAGCGCCCTGGTGGGGTCCAATGAGCAGTTCTTC. It specifies CSALVGSNEQFF.

The rearrangement links TRBV15 to TRBJ2-2; weak D call: TRBD2 (6 bases). Germline V CDR1 and CDR2: LNHNV, YYDKDF (reference sequence). The CDR3 length is 15 residues. Trimming stripped 1 base from V and 6 bases from J, with 12 bases between. The chain's CDR3 is CATSRVEGGAGELFF. As DNA, the CDR3 is TGTGCCACCAGCAGAGTGGAGGGAGGAGCCGGGGAGCTGTTTTTT.

The V gene is TRBV27, the J gene TRBJ2-2, with D perhaps being TRBD1 or TRBD2 (5 bases each). CDR1 and CDR2 (germline): MNHEY, SMNVEV (reference sequence). The germline V and J ends were trimmed by 6 bases and 4 bases, with 15 bases remaining between them. The CDR3 spans 15 residues. The CDR3 sequence: CASSPGAGRTGELFF. The CDR3 DNA follows: TGTGCCAGCAGCCCCGGGGCAGGGCGCACCGGGGAGCTGTTTTTT.